The 22 T cell receptor beta chains reported below all come from one sample, sequenced in a study of blood T cell repertoires in COVID-19. The method was immunoSEQ multiplex PCR; TCRdb's version includes in-frame clones alone and lacks a portion of them. The repertoire consists of over 60,000 clones, with 80% occurring once and the leading ten covering around 9.6%. The sequencing sample was made of peripheral blood. The receptor source for this set is a human donor in a cohort sampled during active COVID-19.

The count of this clone is one. This sequence joins TRBV6-2 or TRBV6-3 and TRBJ2-7, with D possibly TRBD2 on 5 matching bases. Trimming removed 6 bases from V and 3 bases from J, with 12 bases in between. Germline loops: CDR1 MNHEY, CDR2 SVGEGT. There are 13 residues in the CDR3. The CDR3 sequence is CASSLDSNYEQYF. The CDR3 nucleotides read TGTGCCAGCAGCTTGGACTCAAACTACGAGCAGTACTTC.

This clone appeared a single time. V and J are TRBV7-2 and TRBJ1-4, with 7 bases that match TRBD1. This CDR3 region has 16 residues. Germline V lookup: CDR1 SGHTA, CDR2 FQGNSA. V dropped 2 bases and J dropped 3; count of bases not matched to a gene: 6. CDR3 protein: CASSLYFGTANEKLFF. CDR3 coding DNA: TGTGCCAGCAGCTTATATTTCGGGACAGCTAATGAAAAACTGTTTTTT.

This sequence joins TRBV27 and TRBJ2-2; 9 positions match TRBD2. The junction had 13 bases not matched to a gene; V was cut back by 9 bases and J by 8 bases. Germline loops: CDR1 MNHEY, CDR2 SMNVEV (reference sequence). CDR3 length: 15 residues. The CDR3 here is CASGVASGTWGELFF. The CDR3 bases are TGTGCCAGTGGCGTGGCTAGCGGGACCTGGGGGGAGCTGTTTTTT.

This clone was detected once. V gene TRBV28 combines with J gene TRBJ2-7; 8 positions agree with TRBD2. This CDR3 spans 15 amino acids. The J segment lost 5 bases and the V segment lost 6 bases, leaving 12 bases of the junction unmatched. From germline, CDR1 is MDHEN and CDR2 SYDVKM. In nucleotides, the CDR3 is TGTGCCAGCAGCCTACCCGGGGGGGTCGCCCACGAGCAGTACTTC. Its protein product is CASSLPGGVAHEQYF.

The chain carries TRBV6-6 and TRBJ2-7; 8 nucleotides align to TRBD1. The ends lost 4 bases at V and 4 bases at J; junction bases unmatched: 6. Germline CDR1 and CDR2: MNHNY and SVGAGI (reference sequence). The CDR3 is made up of 14 amino acids. This CDR3 is CASSFGQGPYEQYF. Here the CDR3 DNA reads TGTGCCAGCAGTTTCGGACAGGGCCCATACGAGCAGTACTTC.

This chain uses TRBV3-1 (or the pseudogene TRBV3-2) with TRBJ2-7, with D tentatively TRBD2 (6 bases). Looked up from germline, CDR1 is LGHDT and CDR2 is YNNKEL (reference sequence). This CDR3 is built from 14 residues. Trimming removed 4 bases at V and 6 bases at J, with 16 bases between. The CDR3 sequence is CASSLAGLKGEQYF. The DNA of the CDR3 is TGTGCCAGCAGCCTCGCGGGACTCAAAGGCGAGCAGTACTTC.

This clone was counted only a few times. The chain carries TRBV4-1 and TRBJ1-5, with unresolved D. CDR1 and CDR2 from the germline V gene are MGHRA and YSYEKL. This CDR3 region has 15 residues. Trimming removed 4 bases from V and 3 bases from J, with 13 bases in between. CDR3 residues: CASSPAGPPNQPQHF. The CDR3 nucleotides read TGCGCCAGCAGCCCCGCGGGTCCCCCCAATCAGCCCCAGCATTTT.

This rearrangement joins TRBV9 to TRBJ2-5; 8 nucleotides agree with TRBD2. The CDR3 sequence is 12 residues long. V was clipped by 5 bases and J by 5 bases; unmatched bases: 2. Germline values: CDR1 SGDLS, CDR2 YYNGEE. CDR3 region: CASSSGTETQYF. CDR3 nucleotides: TGTGCCAGCAGTAGCGGGACGGAGACCCAGTACTTC.

The rearrangement joins TRBV5-4 to TRBJ2-3, with 13 bases fitting TRBD2. The CDR3 covers 16 residues. J was trimmed by 6 bases and V by 3 bases; bases with no gene match: 7. CDR1 and CDR2 from the germline V gene are SGHNT and YYREEE (reference sequence). CDR3 region: CASSSLAGGPRDTQYF. CDR3 DNA: TGTGCCAGCAGCTCACTAGCGGGAGGGCCTCGGGATACGCAGTATTTT. The full variable domain, with the rest looked up from reference TRBV5-4 and TRBJ2-3, is ETGVTQSPTHLIKTRGQQVTLRCSSQSGHNTVSWYQQALGQGPQFIFQYYREEENGRGNFPPRFSGLQFPNYSSELNVNALELDDSALYLCASSSLAGGPRDTQYFGPGTRLTVL.

CDR3 coding DNA: TGTGCCAGCAGCCCGAACCGGGGACAGGGTCCTCCCGAGCAGTACTTC. Its translation is CASSPNRGQGPPEQYF. The chain joins TRBV3-1 (or the pseudogene TRBV3-2) to TRBJ2-7; 9 bases are a match to TRBD1. V was clipped by 4 bases and J by 6 bases; unmatched bases: 13. Germline-derived CDR1 and CDR2 are LGHDT and YNNKEL (reference sequence). This CDR3 has 16 residues.

The V gene is TRBV5-1, the J gene TRBJ1-2; tentatively, D is TRBD1 (6 bases). V was shortened by 8 bases and J by 2 bases, with 13 bases between the two germline ends. This CDR3 region has 13 residues. Germline CDR1 is SGHRS and CDR2 is YFSETQ. The CDR3 DNA sequence: TGCGCCAGTCGGGACACCAGCAACTATGGCTACACCTTC. Protein product: CASRDTSNYGYTF.

The rearrangement uses TRBV18 and TRBJ1-2; perhaps TRBD1 as D (5 bases). The CDR3 is 13 residues long. Germline lookup yields CDR1 KGHSH and CDR2 LQKENI. Trimming removed 3 bases from V and 4 bases from J, with 9 bases in between. As DNA, the CDR3 is TGTGCCAGCTCACCCCAGGGACTCTATGGCTACACCTTC. Translating gives CASSPQGLYGYTF. Full variable domain (outside the CDR3, taken from reference TRBV18 and TRBJ1-2): NAGVMQNPRHLVRRRGQEARLRCSPMKGHSHVYWYRQLPEEGLKFMVYLQKENIIDESGMPKERFSAEFPKEGPSILRIQQVVRGDSAAYFCASSPQGLYGYTFGSGTRLTVV.

This chain joins TRBV19 and TRBJ1-2, with D perhaps TRBD1 (5 bases). Germline CDR1 reads LNHDA; CDR2 reads SQIVND (reference sequence). This CDR3 is built from 12 residues. Trimming pared 8 bases from V and 2 bases from J, leaving 9 bases between. The DNA of the CDR3 is TGTGCCAGTCGCGGGGGGAACTATGGCTACACCTTC. Amino acid sequence: CASRGGNYGYTF.

The chain employs TRBV5-1 and TRBJ2-1, with 8 bases lining up with TRBD2. Germline CDR1 and CDR2: SGHRS and YFSETQ. The CDR3 sequence is 16 residues long. With V trimmed by 4 bases and J by 8 bases, 14 bases remained unmatched. The chain's CDR3 is CASSTLSGSGGDEQFF. Written as DNA, the CDR3 is TGCGCCAGCAGCACTCTAAGCGGAAGCGGGGGCGATGAGCAGTTCTTC.

Judged by abundance, this clone is medium-sized. This chain links TRBV7-2 with TRBJ2-2; D may be TRBD2 (5 bases). The CDR3 covers 15 residues. Germline CDR1 is SGHTA and CDR2 is FQGNSA. V lost 5 bases, J lost 4 bases, and 14 bases lay in between. The CDR3 coding sequence is TGTGCCAGCAGCAGCAGACCCCGGGGCACCGGGGAGCTGTTTTTT. Its translation is CASSSRPRGTGELFF.

This clone has just one count. The gene calls are TRBV7-2 and TRBJ2-7, with 9 bases matching TRBD1. V shed 5 bases, J shed 6 bases, and the junction held 11 bases outside the gene matches. The CDR3 runs 15 residues. Germline values: CDR1 SGHTA, CDR2 FQGNSA. CDR3: CASSPHPGQGTEQYF. Here the CDR3 DNA reads TGTGCCAGCAGCCCACACCCCGGACAGGGGACCGAGCAGTACTTC.

The rearrangement joins TRBV3-1 (or the pseudogene TRBV3-2) to TRBJ2-7; 12 bases are a match to TRBD2. Germline assignment: CDR1 LGHDT and CDR2 YNNKEL (reference sequence). The CDR3 runs to 17 residues. The V segment lost 2 bases and the J segment 4 bases; nucleotides outside the gene matches: 9. The CDR3 is CASSQKPGLAGIYEQYF. The CDR3 DNA reads TGTGCCAGCAGCCAAAAACCGGGACTAGCGGGTATATACGAGCAGTACTTC.

The chain employs TRBV28 and TRBJ2-7, with 8 bases that match TRBD2. The V gene end was trimmed by 2 bases and the J gene end by 1 base; junction bases not matched to a gene: 1. The CDR3 is 14 amino acids. Germline V gives CDR1 MDHEN, CDR2 SYDVKM. DNA of the CDR3: TGTGCCAGCAGTTTAGGCGGGGGGTCCTACGAGCAGTACTTC. It translates to CASSLGGGSYEQYF.

The chain links TRBV30 to TRBJ1-1; 7 bases fit TRBD1. The CDR3 runs to 17 residues. V gave up 3 bases and J gave up 0 bases; unmatched junction bases: 13. Germline V lookup: CDR1 GTSNPN, CDR2 SVGIG (reference sequence). The DNA of the CDR3 is TGTGCCTGGAGAGTCGGGACAGTAAATTTCATGAACACTGAAGCTTTCTTT. This gives the protein CAWRVGTVNFMNTEAFF.

The V gene is TRBV11-3, the J gene TRBJ2-3; D perhaps matches TRBD2 (6 bases). From germline, CDR1 is SGHNT and CDR2 YENEEA. V shed 4 bases and J shed 0 bases, with 17 bases lying between them. This CDR3 spans 17 amino acids. The CDR3 region has the DNA TGTGCCAGCAGCTCGCGGGACGGCACGACTAGCACAGATACGCAGTATTTT. This gives the protein CASSSRDGTTSTDTQYF.

The chain has TRBV7-2 and TRBJ2-5, with D tentatively TRBD1 (6 bases). V lost 8 bases and J lost 4, with 14 bases in between. CDR1 is SGHTA, CDR2 FQGNSA, per germline. The CDR3 sequence is 13 residues long. In nucleotides, the CDR3 is TGTGCCAGCGGTTTTAAACAGGGAGAGACCCAGTACTTC. Amino acid sequence: CASGFKQGETQYF.

About this clone: One junction end disagrees with the germline gene, perhaps due to a read error. The chain uses TRBV6-5 and TRBJ1-1, with 11 bases fitting TRBD1. CDR1 and CDR2 from the germline V gene are MNHEY and SVGAGI. This CDR3 spans 16 amino acids. Here the CDR3 reads CVSSYSGTGGSTEAFF. CDR3 DNA sequence: TGTGTCAGCAGTTATTCCGGGACAGGGGGAAGTACTGAAGCTTTCTTT.